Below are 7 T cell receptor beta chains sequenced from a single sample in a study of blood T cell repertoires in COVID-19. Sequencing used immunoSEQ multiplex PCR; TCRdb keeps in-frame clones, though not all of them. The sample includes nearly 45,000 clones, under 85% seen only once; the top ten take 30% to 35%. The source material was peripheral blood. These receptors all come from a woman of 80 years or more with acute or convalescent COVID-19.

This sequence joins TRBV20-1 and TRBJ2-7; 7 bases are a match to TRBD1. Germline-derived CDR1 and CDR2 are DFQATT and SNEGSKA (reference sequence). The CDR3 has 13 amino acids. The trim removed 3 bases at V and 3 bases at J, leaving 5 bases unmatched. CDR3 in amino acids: CSASGDRDYEQYF. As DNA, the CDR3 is TGCAGTGCTAGTGGGGACAGAGACTACGAGCAGTACTTC.

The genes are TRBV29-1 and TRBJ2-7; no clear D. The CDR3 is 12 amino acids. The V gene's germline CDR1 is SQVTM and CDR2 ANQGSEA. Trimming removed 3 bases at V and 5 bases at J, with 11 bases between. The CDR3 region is CSVEPTPDEQYF. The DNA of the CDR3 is TGCAGCGTTGAGCCCACACCAGACGAGCAGTACTTC.

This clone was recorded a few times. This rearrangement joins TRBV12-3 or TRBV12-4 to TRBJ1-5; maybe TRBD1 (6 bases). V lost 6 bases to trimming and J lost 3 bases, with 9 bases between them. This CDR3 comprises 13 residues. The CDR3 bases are TGTGCCAGCAGGGGGGCAGACAATCAGCCCCAGCATTTT. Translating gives CASRGADNQPQHF.

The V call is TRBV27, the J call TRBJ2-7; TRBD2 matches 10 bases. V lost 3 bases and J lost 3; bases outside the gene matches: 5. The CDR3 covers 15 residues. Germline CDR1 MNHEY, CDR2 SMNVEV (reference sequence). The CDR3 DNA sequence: TGTGCCAGCAGTTTTGGGCTAGCGGGGGTCTACGAGCAGTACTTC. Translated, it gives CASSFGLAGVYEQYF.

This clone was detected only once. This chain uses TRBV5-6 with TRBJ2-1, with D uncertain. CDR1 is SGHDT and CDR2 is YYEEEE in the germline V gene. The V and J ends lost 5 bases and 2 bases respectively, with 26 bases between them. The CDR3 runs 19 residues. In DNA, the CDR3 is TGTGCCAGCAGTCGATCAGGATACGATCCTGAAAGACCCTACAATGAGCAGTTCTTC. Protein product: CASSRSGYDPERPYNEQFF.

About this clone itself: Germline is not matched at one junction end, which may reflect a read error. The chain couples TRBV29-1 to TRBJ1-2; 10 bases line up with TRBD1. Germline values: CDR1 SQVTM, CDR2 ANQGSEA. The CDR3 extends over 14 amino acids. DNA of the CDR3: TGCAGCGTGGAAGACAGGGGGCAAAGCTATGGCTACACCTTC. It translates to CSVEDRGQSYGYTF.

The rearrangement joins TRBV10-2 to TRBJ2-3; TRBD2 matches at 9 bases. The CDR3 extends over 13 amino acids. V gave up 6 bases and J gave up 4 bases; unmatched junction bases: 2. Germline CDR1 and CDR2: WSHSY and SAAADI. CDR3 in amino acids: CASRGLAPDTQYF. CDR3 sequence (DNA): TGCGCCAGCAGGGGACTAGCCCCAGATACGCAGTATTTT.